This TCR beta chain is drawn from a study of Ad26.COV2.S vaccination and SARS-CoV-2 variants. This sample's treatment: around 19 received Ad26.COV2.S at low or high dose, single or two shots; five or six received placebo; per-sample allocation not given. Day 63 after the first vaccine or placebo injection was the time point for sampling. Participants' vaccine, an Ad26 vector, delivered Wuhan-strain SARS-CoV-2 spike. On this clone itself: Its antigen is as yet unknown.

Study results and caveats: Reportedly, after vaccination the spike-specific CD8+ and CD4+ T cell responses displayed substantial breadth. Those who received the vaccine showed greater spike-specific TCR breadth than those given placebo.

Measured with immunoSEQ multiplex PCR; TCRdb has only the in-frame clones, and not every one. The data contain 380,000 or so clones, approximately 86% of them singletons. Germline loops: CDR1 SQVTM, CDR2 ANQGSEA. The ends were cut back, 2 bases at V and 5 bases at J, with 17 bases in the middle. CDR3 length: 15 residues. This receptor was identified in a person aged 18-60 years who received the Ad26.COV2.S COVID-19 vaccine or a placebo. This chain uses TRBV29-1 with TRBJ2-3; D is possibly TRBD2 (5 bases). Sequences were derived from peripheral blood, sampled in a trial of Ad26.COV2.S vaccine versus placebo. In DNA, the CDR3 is TGCAGCGTTGAACTTGGAGCGGCCCGGAGAGATACGCAGTATTTT. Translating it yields CSVELGAARRDTQYF.